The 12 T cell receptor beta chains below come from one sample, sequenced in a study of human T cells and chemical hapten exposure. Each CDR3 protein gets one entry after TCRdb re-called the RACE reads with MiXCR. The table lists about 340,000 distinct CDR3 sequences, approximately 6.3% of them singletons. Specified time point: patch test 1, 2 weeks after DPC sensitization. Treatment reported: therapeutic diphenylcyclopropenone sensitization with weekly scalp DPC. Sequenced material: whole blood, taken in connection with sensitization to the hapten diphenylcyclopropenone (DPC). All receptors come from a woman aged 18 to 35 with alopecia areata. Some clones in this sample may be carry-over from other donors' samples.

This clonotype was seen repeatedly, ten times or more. CDR3 nucleotide sequence: TGTGCCAGCAGCCATTTTCTTCCGGGGACTAGCGGGGTTGATGAGCAGTTCTTC. Encoded protein: CASSHFLPGTSGVDEQFF. J is TRBJ2-1 and V is TRBV3-1, with 13 nucleotides matching TRBD2. CDR3 size: 18 residues. Germline CDR1 reads LGHDT; CDR2 reads YNNKEL (reference sequence). J was trimmed by 8 bases and V by 3 bases; bases with no gene match: 13.

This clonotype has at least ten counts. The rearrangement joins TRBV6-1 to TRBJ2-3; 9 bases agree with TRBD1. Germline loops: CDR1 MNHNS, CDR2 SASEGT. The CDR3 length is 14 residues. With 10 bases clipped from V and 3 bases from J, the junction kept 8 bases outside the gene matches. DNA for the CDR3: TGTGCCACCTCCTTGGACAGGGGTACAGATACGCAGTATTTT. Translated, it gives CATSLDRGTDTQYF.

CDR3 amino acids: CSAGSPQFF. CDR3 DNA: TGCAGTGCAGGTTCTCCCCAGTTCTTC. This chain connects TRBV20-1 to TRBJ2-1; D not certain. The V end lost 6 bases, the J end lost 13 bases, and 10 bases lay between the germline ends. Germline V gene lookup returns CDR1 DFQATT and CDR2 SNEGSKA (reference sequence). The CDR3 spans 9 residues.

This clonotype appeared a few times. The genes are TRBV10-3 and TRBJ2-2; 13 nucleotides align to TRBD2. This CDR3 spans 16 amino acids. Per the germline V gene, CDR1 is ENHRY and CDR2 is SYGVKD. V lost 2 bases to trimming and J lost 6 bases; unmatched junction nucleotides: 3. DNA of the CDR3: TGTGCCATCAGTGAGACTAGCGGGGGGGCCGCCGGGGAGCTGTTTTTT. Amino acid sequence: CAISETSGGAAGELFF.

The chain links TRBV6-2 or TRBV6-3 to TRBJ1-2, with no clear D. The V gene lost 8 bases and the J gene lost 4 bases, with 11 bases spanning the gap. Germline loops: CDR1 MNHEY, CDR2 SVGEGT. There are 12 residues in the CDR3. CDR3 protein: CASSNAGYGYTF. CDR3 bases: TGTGCCAGCTCAAACGCGGGCTATGGCTACACCTTC.

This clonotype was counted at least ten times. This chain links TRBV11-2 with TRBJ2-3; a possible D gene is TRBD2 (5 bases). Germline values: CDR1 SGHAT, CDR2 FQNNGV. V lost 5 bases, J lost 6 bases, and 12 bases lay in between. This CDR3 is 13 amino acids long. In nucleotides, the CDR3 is TGTGCCAGCAGCCCCCCATCGGGGGATACGCAGTATTTT. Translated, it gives CASSPPSGDTQYF.

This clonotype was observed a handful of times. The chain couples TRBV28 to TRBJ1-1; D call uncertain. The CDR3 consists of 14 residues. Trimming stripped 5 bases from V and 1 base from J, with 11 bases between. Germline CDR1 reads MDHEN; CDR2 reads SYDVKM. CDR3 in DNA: TGTGCCAGCAGTATTCCGCCGCGGAACACTGAAGCTTTCTTT. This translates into CASSIPPRNTEAFF.

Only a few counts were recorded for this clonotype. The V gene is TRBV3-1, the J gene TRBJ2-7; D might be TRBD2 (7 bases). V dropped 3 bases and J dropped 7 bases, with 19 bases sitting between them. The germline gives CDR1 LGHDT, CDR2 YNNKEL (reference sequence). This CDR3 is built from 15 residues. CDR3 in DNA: TGTGCCAGCAGCCAGTCGGGGGGCGCACCTAGGGAGCAGTACTTC. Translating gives CASSQSGGAPREQYF.

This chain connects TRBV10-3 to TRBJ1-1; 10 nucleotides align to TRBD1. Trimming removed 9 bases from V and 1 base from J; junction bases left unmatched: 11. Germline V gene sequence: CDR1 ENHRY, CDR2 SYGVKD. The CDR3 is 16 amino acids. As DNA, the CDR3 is TGTGCCATAAAATCAGGACAGGGGGGGAGGAACACTGAAGCTTTCTTT. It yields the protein CAIKSGQGGRNTEAFF.

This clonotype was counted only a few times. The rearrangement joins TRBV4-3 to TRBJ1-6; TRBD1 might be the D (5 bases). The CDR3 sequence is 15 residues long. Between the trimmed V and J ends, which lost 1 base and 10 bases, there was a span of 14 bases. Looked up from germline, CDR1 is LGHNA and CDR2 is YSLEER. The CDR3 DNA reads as TGCGCCAGCAGCCAAGCAGGGCGACTGGAATCACCCCTCCACTTT. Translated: CASSQAGRLESPLHF.

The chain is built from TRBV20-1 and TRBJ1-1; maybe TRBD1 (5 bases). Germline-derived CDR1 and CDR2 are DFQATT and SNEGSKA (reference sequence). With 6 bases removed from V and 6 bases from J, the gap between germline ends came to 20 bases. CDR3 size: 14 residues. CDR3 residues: CSAKWVRRDPEAFF. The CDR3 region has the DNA TGCAGTGCCAAATGGGTCCGGAGGGACCCTGAAGCTTTCTTT.

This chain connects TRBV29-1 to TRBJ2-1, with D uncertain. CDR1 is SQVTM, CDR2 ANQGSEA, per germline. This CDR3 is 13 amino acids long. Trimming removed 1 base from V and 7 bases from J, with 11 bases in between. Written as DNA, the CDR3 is TGCAGCGTTGAAGCTCATGAAGGAAATGAGCAGTTCTTC. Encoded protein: CSVEAHEGNEQFF.